Listed below are T cell receptor beta chains from one sample, sequenced in a study of cytomegalovirus exposure and HLA in healthy donors. TCRdb's table, derived via immunoSEQ multiplex PCR, lists solely in-frame clones and lacks some. The sample carries about 140,000 clones, around 80% recorded once. The sequenced sample consisted of PBMCs. Receptors originate from a male donor in good health and CMV-seronegative. The CDR3 runs from the conserved cysteine through the conserved F or W. A D gene is named only where the DNA matches it firmly. Clone size is stated in some rows and not others, as once, few, many or a class when expanded.

j_call	clone_size	v_call	d_call	cdr3_nt	cdr3_aa
TRBJ1-6	NA	TRBV30	NA	TGTGCCTGGAGTTGGGAACTCGGAGGCGGGGGACCCCTCCACTTT	CAWSWELGGGGPLHF
TRBJ2-2	NA	TRBV4-2	TRBD1	TGTGCCAGCAGCCAAGCCCGGGCAGGGGGTACCGGGGAGCTGTTTTTT	CASSQARAGGTGELFF
TRBJ1-5	NA	TRBV19	TRBD1	TGTGCCAGTGCAGGGGGCGCGAATCAGCCCCAGCATTTT	CASAGGANQPQHF
TRBJ1-4	NA	TRBV5-6	NA	TGTGCCAGCAGCCAAGGACCGGGAGGTGAAAAACTGTTTTTT	CASSQGPGGEKLFF
TRBJ2-5	once	TRBV5-1	TRBD1	TGCGCCAGCAGCACGGGACAGGGCAGAGACCAGTACTTC	CASSTGQGRDQYF
TRBJ2-5	NA	TRBV6-1	TRBD1	TGTGCCAGCAGTGGCCTGACAGGGACATCATCCCAGTACTTC	CASSGLTGTSSQYF
TRBJ1-3	NA	TRBV19	NA	TGTGCCAGTTCCTCCCGGGGGACTCCCCGTCGAGGAAACACCATATATTTT	CASSSRGTPRRGNTIYF
TRBJ2-7	NA	TRBV7-2	NA	TGTGCCAGCAGCTTTTCAGGGGTCGAGCAGTACTTC	CASSFSGVEQYF
TRBJ1-2	NA	TRBV6-5	NA	TGTGCCAGCCATAACAGGGAGGGCTACACCTTC	CASHNREGYTF
TRBJ2-7	NA	TRBV7-2	TRBD1	TGTGCCAGCTCAGATGTACCGGACAGGGGCTACGAGCAGTACTTC	CASSDVPDRGYEQYF
TRBJ1-2	NA	TRBV21-1	NA	TGTGCCAGCAGCAAATTTAGGGGGAGAGGTAACTATGGCTACACCTTC	CASSKFRGRGNYGYTF
TRBJ1-3	once	TRBV9	TRBD1	TGTGCCAGCAGCGTGACAGGGGCGAACTCTGGAAACACCATATATTTT	CASSVTGANSGNTIYF
TRBJ2-5	NA	TRBV5-1	NA	TGCGCCACCCTGTACCAAGAGACCCAGTACTTC	CATLYQETQYF
TRBJ1-5	NA	TRBV4-1	NA	TGCGCCAGCAGCCCCGGGGGGGATAGCAATCAGCCCCAGCATTTT	CASSPGGDSNQPQHF
TRBJ1-5	NA	TRBV7-8	NA	TGTGCCAGCAGCTTACTCACAGAAAGAATCCATCAGCCCCAGCATTTT	CASSLLTERIHQPQHF
TRBJ2-7	NA	TRBV6-5	TRBD1	TGTGCCAGCAGTAGACAGGGAGATGGCTACTACGAGCAGTACTTC	CASSRQGDGYYEQYF
TRBJ1-1	NA	TRBV29-1	TRBD1	TGCAGCGTCAAGGGGGCAGACGAAGCTTTCTTT	CSVKGADEAFF
TRBJ2-7	NA	TRBV11-2	NA	TGTGCCAGCAGCCCAGCCAGGGGCGACGAGCAGTACTTC	CASSPARGDEQYF
TRBJ1-4	NA	TRBV5-1	NA	TGCGCCAGCAGCTTGGGTGGGAGAGGGCTTGGCGAAAAACTGTTTTTT	CASSLGGRGLGEKLFF
TRBJ1-4	NA	TRBV11-2	TRBD1	TGTGCCAGCAGCTTAGACAGGGGGCGTGAAAAACTGTTTTTT	CASSLDRGREKLFF
TRBJ1-2	NA	TRBV5-6	NA	TGTGCCAGCAGCCTGGGACCGGGTACTAACTATGGCTACACCTTC	CASSLGPGTNYGYTF
TRBJ2-7	NA	TRBV28	NA	TGTGCCAGCAGCCTGGACAGATCGAGGAACTACGAGCAGTACTTC	CASSLDRSRNYEQYF
TRBJ1-5	NA	TRBV27	TRBD1	TGTGCCAGCAGTCCGATCGCGGGACAGGGGCCCCATCAGCCCCAGCATTTT	CASSPIAGQGPHQPQHF
TRBJ1-6	NA	TRBV7-3	NA	TGTGCCAGCAGCTTAGGGGACTCGTCAAATTCACCCCTCCACTTT	CASSLGDSSNSPLHF
TRBJ1-1	NA	TRBV10-1	TRBD1	TGCGCCAGCAGTAGACCGGACAGGGCGAACACTGAAGCTTTCTTT	CASSRPDRANTEAFF
TRBJ2-1	NA	TRBV19	NA	TGTGCCAGTAGCCATTACAATGAGCAGTTCTTC	CASSHYNEQFF
TRBJ2-5	NA	TRBV9	TRBD2	TGTGCCAGCAGCGTAGTGCCAACAGCGGGGGGGCTCGTCCAAGAGACCCAGTACTTC	CASSVVPTAGGLVQETQYF
TRBJ2-6	NA	TRBV13	TRBD1	TGTGCCAGCCCGAACAGGGGTGACGGGGCCAACGTCCTGACTTTC	CASPNRGDGANVLTF
TRBJ1-1	once	TRBV6-5	NA	TGTGCCAGCAGTTATTCGGGAGCTCTGAACACTGAAGCTTTCTTT	CASSYSGALNTEAFF
TRBJ2-4	NA	TRBV7-8	NA	TGTGCCAGCAGTCCCGCGGCGGATGGCATTCAGTACTTC	CASSPAADGIQYF
TRBJ1-5	NA	TRBV5-6	NA	TGTGCCAGCAGCTTGCGGGCTAGCGATCAGCCCCAGCATTTT	CASSLRASDQPQHF
TRBJ2-1	NA	TRBV7-6	NA	TGTGCCAGCAGCTTAGGCGGGGTCACCTACAATGAGCAGTTCTTC	CASSLGGVTYNEQFF
TRBJ1-1	NA	TRBV6-1	NA	TGTGCCAGCAGTCTTGGACCGGGTAGCGCTGAAGCTTTCTTT	CASSLGPGSAEAFF
TRBJ2-2	NA	TRBV5-1	NA	TGCGCCAGCAGCTTGCGGGAAAACACCGGGGAGCTGTTTTTT	CASSLRENTGELFF
TRBJ1-6	NA	TRBV6-5	TRBD1	TGTGCCAGCAGTTACGGGACAGGGTGGTTTAGATCACCCCTCCACTTT	CASSYGTGWFRSPLHF
TRBJ1-5	NA	TRBV2	TRBD1	TGTGCCACACAGACAGGGAATCAGCCCCAGCATTTT	CATQTGNQPQHF
TRBJ1-2	NA	TRBV28	TRBD1	TGTGCCAGCAGTTCGGGACAGGGTATCTATGGCTACACCTTC	CASSSGQGIYGYTF
TRBJ1-1	NA	TRBV6-5	TRBD1	TGTGCCAGCAGCAGGACAGGAAACACTGAAGCTTTCTTT	CASSRTGNTEAFF
TRBJ2-2	NA	TRBV6-5	NA	TGTGCCAGCACGAGACAGAACACCGGGGAGCTGTTTTTT	CASTRQNTGELFF
TRBJ1-1	few	TRBV6-4	NA	TGTGCCAGTCCCGCAGTGAACACTGAAGCTTTCTTT	CASPAVNTEAFF
TRBJ2-5	once	TRBV19	NA	TGTGCCAGTAGTAACGGACAGAACCGGTGGGAGACCCAGTACTTC	CASSNGQNRWETQYF
TRBJ2-1	NA	TRBV6-5	NA	TGTGCCAGCAGCTTCCGGGGGTCCCCCAATGAGCAGTTCTTC	CASSFRGSPNEQFF
TRBJ2-1	NA	TRBV6-5	NA	TGTGCCGTACAGGGCTACAATGAGCAGTTCTTC	CAVQGYNEQFF
TRBJ1-1	few	TRBV28	TRBD1	TGTGCCAGCAGTTCTAGCCCCTGGACAGGGGGGAACACTGAAGCTTTCTTT	CASSSSPWTGGNTEAFF
TRBJ1-1	NA	TRBV28	TRBD1	TGTGCCAGCAGTTCAACCGACAGGGTTGAAGCTTTCTTT	CASSSTDRVEAFF
TRBJ1-2	few	TRBV4-3	TRBD1	TGCGCCAGCAGCCAAGAGGTCTTAACAGGGGGCTATGGCTACACCTTC	CASSQEVLTGGYGYTF
TRBJ1-2	few	TRBV4-3	TRBD1	TGCGCCAGCAGCCAAGAAGGCAGGGGACAGGGCTACACCTTC	CASSQEGRGQGYTF
TRBJ2-2	NA	TRBV9	TRBD2	TGTGCCAGCAGCGTAGCTAGCGGGGGGGCCAGGAGCGGGGAGCTGTTTTTT	CASSVASGGARSGELFF
TRBJ1-1	once	TRBV5-1	NA	TGCGCCAGCAGCTTGGTATCCGAGGGCACTGAAGCTTTCTTT	CASSLVSEGTEAFF
TRBJ2-7	NA	TRBV11-1	NA	TGTGCCAGCAGCACAGAGGACAGAACCTACGAGCAGTACTTC	CASSTEDRTYEQYF
TRBJ1-2	NA	TRBV9	TRBD1	TGTGCCAGCAGCGTAGGGACAGGGATGTATGGCTACACCTTC	CASSVGTGMYGYTF
TRBJ2-1	NA	TRBV10-3	TRBD2	TGTGCCATCAAAGCGGGGGGGTATAATGAGCAGTTCTTC	CAIKAGGYNEQFF
TRBJ1-1	NA	TRBV5-6	TRBD1	TGTGCCAGCAGCTTGGTCGGGACAGTGAACACTGAAGCTTTCTTT	CASSLVGTVNTEAFF
TRBJ1-5	NA	TRBV5-1	TRBD1	TGCGCCAGCAGCTTGGGGACAGGGGGGCAGCCCCAGCATTTT	CASSLGTGGQPQHF
TRBJ1-2	NA	TRBV5-4	NA	TGTGCCAGCAGCTTGAATGGGCCAACAGGGCACGGCTACACCTTC	CASSLNGPTGHGYTF
TRBJ1-6	NA	TRBV2	TRBD1	TGTGCCAGCTTACAGGGGTCGAATTCACCCCTCCACTTT	CASLQGSNSPLHF
TRBJ2-2	NA	TRBV9	NA	TGTGCCAGCAGCGTAGGAGTTGCGAACACCGGGGAGCTGTTTTTT	CASSVGVANTGELFF
TRBJ1-6	NA	TRBV28	NA	TGTGCCAGCAGTTCAGGGGACCGAGGAAATTCACCCCTCCACTTT	CASSSGDRGNSPLHF
TRBJ1-2	NA	TRBV10-3	TRBD1	TGTGCCATCAGCGACCAGACAGGGGAATACTATGGCTACACCTTC	CAISDQTGEYYGYTF